This T cell receptor (beta chain) came from a study of shared clonotypes between healthy human individuals. Study in general: CD4 naive and CD4 memory each took three plates per donor, while CD8 naive took two and CD8 memory one.

This clone was counted a few times. The assay used deep level. Sequencing was performed with immunoSEQ multiplex PCR; in TCRdb, only in-frame clones are kept and a portion is missing. The table has around 700,000 clones, about 90% seen once; the top ten hold 24%. CDR3 size: 14 residues. Germline V CDR1 and CDR2: SGHVS, FNYEAQ. The ends were cut back, 7 bases at V and 3 bases at J, with 16 bases in the middle. Naive CD8 populations comprised CD45RO-negative cells positively selected for CCR7, excluding terminally differentiated effector memory CD45RA+ cells. The study enrolled healthy HIV-negative adults without recent acute infections or vaccinations as donors. Caucasian adults residing in Nashville, Tennessee made up all the donors.

Sequencing input: naive CD8+ T cells sorted from blood. The gene calls are TRBV7-6 and TRBJ2-7; tentative D call: TRBD2 (6 bases). This receptor was taken from a man younger than 45 in good health. CDR3 nucleotide sequence: TGTGCCAGCACCCCGTTAGCGGACCTCTACGAGCAGTACTTC. It yields the protein CASTPLADLYEQYF. The complete variable domain, with remaining parts taken from reference TRBV7-6 and TRBJ2-7, reads GAGVSQSPRYKVTKRGQDVALRCDPISGHVSLYWYRQALGQGPEFLTYFNYEAQQDKSGLPNDRFSAERPEGSISTLTIQRTEQRDSAMYRCASTPLADLYEQYFGPGTRLTVT.